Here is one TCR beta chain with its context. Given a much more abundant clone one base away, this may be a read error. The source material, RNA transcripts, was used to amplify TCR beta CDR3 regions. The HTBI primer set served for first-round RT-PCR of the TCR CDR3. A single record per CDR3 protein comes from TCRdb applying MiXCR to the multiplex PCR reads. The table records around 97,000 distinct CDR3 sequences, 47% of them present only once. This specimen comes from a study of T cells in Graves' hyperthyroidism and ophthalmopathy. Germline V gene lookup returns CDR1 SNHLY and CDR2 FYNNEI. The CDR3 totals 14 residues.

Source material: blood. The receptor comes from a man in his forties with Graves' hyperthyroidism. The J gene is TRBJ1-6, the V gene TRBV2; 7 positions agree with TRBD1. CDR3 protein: CASSLAYRGSPPHF. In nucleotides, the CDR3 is TGTGCCAGCAGCCTCGCTTACAGGGGATCACCCCCCCACTTT.